Listed below are T cell receptor beta chains from one sample, sequenced in a study of shared clonotypes between healthy human individuals. TCRdb keeps only in-frame clones here, not all; method: immunoSEQ multiplex PCR. The table shows approximately 350,000 clones, with around 96% occurring only once. The specimen sequenced was memory CD8+ T cells sorted from blood. These receptors were collected from a man aged 25-45 years in good health. CDR3s include the opening cysteine and the closing phenylalanine or tryptophan. Each record gives: J gene, V gene, CDR3 protein.

j_call: TRBJ1-3
v_call: TRBV19
cdr3_aa: CASSPGAGNTIYF

j_call: TRBJ1-1
v_call: TRBV7-6
cdr3_aa: CASSPGRIHQNTEAFF

j_call: TRBJ2-2
v_call: TRBV10-3
cdr3_aa: CAISGSGGNTGELFF

j_call: TRBJ2-7
v_call: TRBV6-1
cdr3_aa: CASSEEGGRTKNEQYF

j_call: TRBJ1-5
v_call: TRBV19
cdr3_aa: CASSIRAQPQHF

j_call: TRBJ2-1
v_call: TRBV10-2
cdr3_aa: CASSESLAGVRGQFF

j_call: TRBJ2-1
v_call: TRBV4-2
cdr3_aa: CASMGGELEQFF

j_call: TRBJ2-2
v_call: TRBV4-1
cdr3_aa: CASSQQGTGELFF

j_call: TRBJ2-7
v_call: TRBV23-1
cdr3_aa: CASSHKGGDEQYF

j_call: TRBJ2-1
v_call: TRBV5-1
cdr3_aa: CASSLAASGRGVGEQFF

j_call: TRBJ1-5
v_call: TRBV19
cdr3_aa: CATSDREDQPQHF

j_call: TRBJ2-5
v_call: TRBV6-1
cdr3_aa: CAAGGQETQYF

j_call: TRBJ2-3
v_call: TRBV10-2
cdr3_aa: CASRGSLWRRPWTDTQYF

j_call: TRBJ2-2
v_call: TRBV9
cdr3_aa: CASSVVGDGGELFF

j_call: TRBJ2-7
v_call: TRBV25-1
cdr3_aa: CASSEGTYEQYF

j_call: TRBJ2-7
v_call: TRBV5-6
cdr3_aa: CASSLLDSYEQYF

j_call: TRBJ2-7
v_call: TRBV5-4
cdr3_aa: CASSDGAREASYEQYF